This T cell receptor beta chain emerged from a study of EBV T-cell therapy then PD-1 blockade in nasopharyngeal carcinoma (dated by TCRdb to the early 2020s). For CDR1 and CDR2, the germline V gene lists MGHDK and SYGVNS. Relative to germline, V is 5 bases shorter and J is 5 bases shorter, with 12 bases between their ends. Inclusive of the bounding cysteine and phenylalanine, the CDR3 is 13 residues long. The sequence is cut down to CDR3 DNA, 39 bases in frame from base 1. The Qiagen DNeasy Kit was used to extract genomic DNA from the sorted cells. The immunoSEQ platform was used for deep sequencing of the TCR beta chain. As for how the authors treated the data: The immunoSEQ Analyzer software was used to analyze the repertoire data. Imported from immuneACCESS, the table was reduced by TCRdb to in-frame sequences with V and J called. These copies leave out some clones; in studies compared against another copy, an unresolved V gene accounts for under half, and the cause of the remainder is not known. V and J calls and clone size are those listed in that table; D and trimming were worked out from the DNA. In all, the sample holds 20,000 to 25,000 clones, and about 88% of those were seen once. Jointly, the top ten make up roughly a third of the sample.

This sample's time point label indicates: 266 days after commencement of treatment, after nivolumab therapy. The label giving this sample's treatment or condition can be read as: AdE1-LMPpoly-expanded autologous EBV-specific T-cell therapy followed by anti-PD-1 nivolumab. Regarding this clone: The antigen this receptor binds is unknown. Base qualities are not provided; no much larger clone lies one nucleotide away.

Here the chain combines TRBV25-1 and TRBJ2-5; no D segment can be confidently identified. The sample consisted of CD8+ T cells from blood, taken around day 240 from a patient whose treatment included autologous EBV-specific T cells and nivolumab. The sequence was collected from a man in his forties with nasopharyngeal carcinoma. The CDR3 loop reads CASSKGWSETQYF. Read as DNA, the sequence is TGTGCCAGCAGTAAAGGTTGGTCGGAGACCCAGTACTTC.